This TCR beta chain was observed in a study of T cells after yellow fever vaccination. V lost 2 bases to trimming and J lost 3 bases, with 8 bases between them. The germline gives CDR1 MNHEY, CDR2 SVGAGI. The CDR3 is 13 residues long. Study-wide results and limits: Clones from primary vaccination mostly reappeared after the booster (about 97% CD4, approximately 86% CD8). The bulk population could contribute abundant contaminating clonotypes to FACS-sorted repertoires.

A remark on this clonotype: The antigen remains undetermined.

The TCR cDNA carried a universal primer site and UMIs from 5'RACE template switching. TCRdb called the 5' RACE reads again in MiXCR, with one record for every CDR3 protein. This table has about 340,000 distinct CDR3 sequences, about 9.5% appearing once. The rearrangement joins TRBV6-5 to TRBJ2-7, with D unclear. The source was PBMCs, collected on the day of the first yellow fever vaccination. The receptor was isolated from a man aged 18 to 35 who received the YFV17D yellow fever vaccine. The chain's CDR3 is CASSYTLSYEQYF. DNA for the CDR3: TGTGCCAGCAGTTACACGTTGAGCTACGAGCAGTACTTC.